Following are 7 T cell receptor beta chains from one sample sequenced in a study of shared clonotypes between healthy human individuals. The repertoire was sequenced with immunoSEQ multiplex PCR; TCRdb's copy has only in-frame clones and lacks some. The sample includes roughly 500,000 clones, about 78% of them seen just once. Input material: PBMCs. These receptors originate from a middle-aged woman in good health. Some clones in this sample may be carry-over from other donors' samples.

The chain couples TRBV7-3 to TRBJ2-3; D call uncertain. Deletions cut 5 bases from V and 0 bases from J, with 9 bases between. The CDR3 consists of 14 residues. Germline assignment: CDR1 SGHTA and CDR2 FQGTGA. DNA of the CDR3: TGTGCCAGCAGCCCCTCTCCTAGCACAGATACGCAGTATTTT. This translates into CASSPSPSTDTQYF.

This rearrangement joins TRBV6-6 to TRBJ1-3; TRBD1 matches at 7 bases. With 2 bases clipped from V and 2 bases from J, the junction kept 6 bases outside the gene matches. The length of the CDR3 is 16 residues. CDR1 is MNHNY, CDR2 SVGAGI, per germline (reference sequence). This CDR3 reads CASSYPPDRAGNTIYF. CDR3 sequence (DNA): TGTGCCAGCAGTTACCCTCCCGACAGGGCTGGAAACACCATATATTTT.

The DNA for the CDR3 is TGTGCCAGCAGCACTACACCCAGGCTAGCGGGAGGGCCGGGTGAGCAGTTCTTC. Translated: CASSTTPRLAGGPGEQFF. The V and J genes are TRBV7-9 and TRBJ2-1; 12 bases agree with TRBD2. CDR1 and CDR2 (germline): SEHNR, FQNEAQ (reference sequence). V shed 5 bases, J shed 9 bases, and the junction held 17 bases outside the gene matches. The CDR3 consists of 18 residues. The full variable domain, in which reference TRBV7-9 and TRBJ2-1 provide the parts outside the CDR3, is DTGVSQNPRHKITKRGQNVTFRCDPISEHNRLYWYRQTLGQGPEFLTYFQNEAQLEKSRLLSDRFSAERPKGSFSTLEIQRTEQGDSAMYLCASSTTPRLAGGPGEQFFGPGTRLTVL.

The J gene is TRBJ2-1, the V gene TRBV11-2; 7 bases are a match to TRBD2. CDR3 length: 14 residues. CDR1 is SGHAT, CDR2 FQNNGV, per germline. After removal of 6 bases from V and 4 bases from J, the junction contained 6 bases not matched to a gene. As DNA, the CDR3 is TGTGCCAGCAGTGCTAGCGGACCATACAATGAGCAGTTCTTC. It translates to CASSASGPYNEQFF. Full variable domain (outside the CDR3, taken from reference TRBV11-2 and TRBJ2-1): EAGVAQSPRYKIIEKRQSVAFWCNPISGHATLYWYQQILGQGPKLLIQFQNNGVVDDSQLPKDRFSAERLKGVDSTLKIQPAKLEDSAVYLCASSASGPYNEQFFGPGTRLTVL.

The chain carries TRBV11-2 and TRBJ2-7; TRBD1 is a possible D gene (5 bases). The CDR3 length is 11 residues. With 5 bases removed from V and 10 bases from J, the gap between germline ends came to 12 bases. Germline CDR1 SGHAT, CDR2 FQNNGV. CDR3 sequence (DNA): TGTGCCAGCAGCCCAACGACAGCACAGTACTTC. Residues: CASSPTTAQYF.

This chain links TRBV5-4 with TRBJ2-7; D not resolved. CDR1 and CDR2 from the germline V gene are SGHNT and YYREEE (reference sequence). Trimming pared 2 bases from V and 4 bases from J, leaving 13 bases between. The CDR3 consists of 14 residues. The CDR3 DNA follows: TGTGCCAGCAGCTTAGCTACCCGGCCGTACGAGCAGTACTTC. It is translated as CASSLATRPYEQYF.

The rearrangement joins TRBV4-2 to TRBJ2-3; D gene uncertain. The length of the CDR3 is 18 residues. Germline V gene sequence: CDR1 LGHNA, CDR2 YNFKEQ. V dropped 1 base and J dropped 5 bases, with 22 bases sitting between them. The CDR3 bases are TGTGCCAGCAGCCAAGGCTTTCTATCAGCCACGACCCTAGATACGCAGTATTTT. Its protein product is CASSQGFLSATTLDTQYF.